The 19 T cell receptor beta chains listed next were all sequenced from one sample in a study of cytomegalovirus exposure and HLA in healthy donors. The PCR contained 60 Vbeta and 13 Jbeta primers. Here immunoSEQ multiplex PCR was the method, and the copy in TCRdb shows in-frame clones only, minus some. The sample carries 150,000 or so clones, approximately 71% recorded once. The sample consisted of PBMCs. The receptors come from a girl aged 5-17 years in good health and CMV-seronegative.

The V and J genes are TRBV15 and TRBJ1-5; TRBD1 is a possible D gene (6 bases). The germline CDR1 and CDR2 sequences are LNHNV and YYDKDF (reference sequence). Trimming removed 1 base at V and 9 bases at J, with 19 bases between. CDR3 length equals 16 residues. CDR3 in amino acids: CATSRGTVYFSRPQHF. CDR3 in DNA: TGTGCCACCAGCAGAGGGACAGTTTATTTTTCCCGGCCCCAGCATTTT.

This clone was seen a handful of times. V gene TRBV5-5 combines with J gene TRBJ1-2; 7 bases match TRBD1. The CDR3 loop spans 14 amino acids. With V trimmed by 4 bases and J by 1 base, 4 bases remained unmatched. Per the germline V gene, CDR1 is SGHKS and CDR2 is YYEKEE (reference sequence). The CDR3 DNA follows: TGTGCCAGCAGCCCGGGGACAGTTAACTATGGCTACACCTTC. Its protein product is CASSPGTVNYGYTF.

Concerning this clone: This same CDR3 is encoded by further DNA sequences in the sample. The CDR3 region is CASREAETQYF. The CDR3 coding sequence is TGTGCCAGCAGGGAGGCTGAGACCCAGTACTTC. This chain links TRBV2 with TRBJ2-5; D possibly corresponds to TRBD2 (5 bases). Germline CDR1 is SNHLY and CDR2 is FYNNEI. There are 11 residues in the CDR3. The ends were cut back, 6 bases at V and 5 bases at J, with 7 bases in the middle. The whole variable domain, remainder taken from reference TRBV2 and TRBJ2-5, is EPEVTQTPSHQVTQMGQEVILRCVPISNHLYFYWYRQILGQKVEFLVSFYNNEISEKSEIFDDQFSVERPDGSNFTLKIRSTKLEDSAMYFCASREAETQYFGPGTRLLVL.

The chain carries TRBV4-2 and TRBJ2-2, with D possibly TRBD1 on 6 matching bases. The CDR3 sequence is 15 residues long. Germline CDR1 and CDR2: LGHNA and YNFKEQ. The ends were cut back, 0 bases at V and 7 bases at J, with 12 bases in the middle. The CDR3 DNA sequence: TGTGCCAGCAGCCAAGACTTGGGGGCGGTCGGGGAGCTGTTTTTT. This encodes CASSQDLGAVGELFF.

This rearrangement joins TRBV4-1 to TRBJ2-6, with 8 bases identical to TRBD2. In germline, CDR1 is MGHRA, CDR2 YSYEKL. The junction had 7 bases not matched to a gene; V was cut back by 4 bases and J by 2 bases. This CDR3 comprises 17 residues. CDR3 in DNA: TGCGCCAGCAGCCTCCCTCGAGCGGGGGCTGGGGCCAACGTCCTGACTTTC. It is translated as CASSLPRAGAGANVLTF.

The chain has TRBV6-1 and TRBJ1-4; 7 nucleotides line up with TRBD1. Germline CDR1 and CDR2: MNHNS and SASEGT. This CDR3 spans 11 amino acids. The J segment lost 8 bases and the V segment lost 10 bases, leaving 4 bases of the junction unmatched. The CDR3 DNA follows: TGTGCCATCATACAGGGGGAAAAACTGTTTTTT. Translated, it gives CAIIQGEKLFF.

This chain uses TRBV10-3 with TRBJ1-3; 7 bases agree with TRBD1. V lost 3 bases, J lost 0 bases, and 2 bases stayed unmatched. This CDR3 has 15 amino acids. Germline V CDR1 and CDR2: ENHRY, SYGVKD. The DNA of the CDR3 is TGTGCCATCAGTGAAGACAGGGACTCTGGAAACACCATATATTTT. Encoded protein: CAISEDRDSGNTIYF.

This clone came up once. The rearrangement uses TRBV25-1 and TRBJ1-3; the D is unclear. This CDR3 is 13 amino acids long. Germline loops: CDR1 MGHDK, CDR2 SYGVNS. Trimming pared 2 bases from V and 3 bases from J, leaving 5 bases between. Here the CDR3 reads CASSETGGNTIYF. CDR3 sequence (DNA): TGTGCCAGCAGTGAAACCGGTGGAAACACCATATATTTT.

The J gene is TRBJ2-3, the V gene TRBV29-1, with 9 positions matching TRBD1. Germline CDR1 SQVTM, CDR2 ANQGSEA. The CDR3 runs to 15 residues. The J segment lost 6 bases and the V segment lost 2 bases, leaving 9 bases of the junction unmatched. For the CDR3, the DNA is TGCAGCGTTGAACTCCGGGACAGGGTATCGGATACGCAGTATTTT. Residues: CSVELRDRVSDTQYF.

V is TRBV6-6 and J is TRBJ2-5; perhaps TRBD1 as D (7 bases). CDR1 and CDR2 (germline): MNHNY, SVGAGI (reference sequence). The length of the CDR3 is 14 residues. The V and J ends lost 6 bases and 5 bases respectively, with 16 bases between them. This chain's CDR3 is CASSSSGGPETQYF. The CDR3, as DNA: TGTGCCAGCAGCTCTTCAGGGGGGCCGGAGACCCAGTACTTC.

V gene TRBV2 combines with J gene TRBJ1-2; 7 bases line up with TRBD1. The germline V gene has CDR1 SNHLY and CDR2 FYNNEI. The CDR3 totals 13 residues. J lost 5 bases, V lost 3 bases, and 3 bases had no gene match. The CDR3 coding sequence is TGTGCCAGCAGTGACGGGACAGTGTATGGCTACACCTTC. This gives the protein CASSDGTVYGYTF.

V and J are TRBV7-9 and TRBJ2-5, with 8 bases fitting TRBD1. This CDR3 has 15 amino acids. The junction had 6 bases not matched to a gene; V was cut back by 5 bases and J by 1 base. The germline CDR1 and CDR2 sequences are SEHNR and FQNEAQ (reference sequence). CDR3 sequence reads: CASSPRTGTQETQYF. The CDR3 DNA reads TGTGCCAGCAGCCCCAGGACAGGGACCCAAGAGACCCAGTACTTC.

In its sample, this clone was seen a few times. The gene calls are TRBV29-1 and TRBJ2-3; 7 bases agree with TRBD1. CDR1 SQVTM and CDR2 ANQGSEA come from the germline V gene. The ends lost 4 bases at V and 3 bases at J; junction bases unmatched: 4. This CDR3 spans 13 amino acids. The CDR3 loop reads CSVARGRTDTQYF. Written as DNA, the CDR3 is TGCAGCGTTGCTAGGGGGCGAACAGATACGCAGTATTTT.

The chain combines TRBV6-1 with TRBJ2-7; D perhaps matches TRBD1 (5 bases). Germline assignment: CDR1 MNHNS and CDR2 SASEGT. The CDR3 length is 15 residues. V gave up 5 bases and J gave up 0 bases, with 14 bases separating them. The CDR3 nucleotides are TGTGCCAGCAGTTTTCCCAGGGCCTCCTCCTACGAGCAGTACTTC. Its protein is CASSFPRASSYEQYF.

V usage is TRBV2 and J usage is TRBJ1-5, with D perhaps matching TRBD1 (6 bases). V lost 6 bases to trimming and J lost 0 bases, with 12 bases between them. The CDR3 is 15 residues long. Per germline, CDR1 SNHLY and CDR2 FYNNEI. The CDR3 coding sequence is TGTGCCAGCAGCGCATGGACAGATAGCAATCAGCCCCAGCATTTT. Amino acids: CASSAWTDSNQPQHF.

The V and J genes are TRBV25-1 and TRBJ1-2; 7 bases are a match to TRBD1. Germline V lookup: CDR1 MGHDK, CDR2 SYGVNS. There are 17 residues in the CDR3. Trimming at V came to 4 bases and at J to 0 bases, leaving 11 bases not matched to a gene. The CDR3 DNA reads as TGTGCCAGCAGTGCTCCCCCCCCGCAGGGGGCTAACTATGGCTACACCTTC. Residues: CASSAPPPQGANYGYTF.

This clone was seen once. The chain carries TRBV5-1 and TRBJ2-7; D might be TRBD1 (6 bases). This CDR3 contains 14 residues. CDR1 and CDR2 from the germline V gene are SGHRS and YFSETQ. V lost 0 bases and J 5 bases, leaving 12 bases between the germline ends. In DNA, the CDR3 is TGCGCCAGCAGCTTGGCAGGGGACGTCCACGAGCAGTACTTC. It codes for CASSLAGDVHEQYF.

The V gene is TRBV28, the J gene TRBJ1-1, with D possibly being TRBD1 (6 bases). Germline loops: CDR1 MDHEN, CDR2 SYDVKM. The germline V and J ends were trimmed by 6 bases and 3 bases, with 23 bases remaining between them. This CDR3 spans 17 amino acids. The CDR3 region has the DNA TGTGCCAGCAGCTCATACACCCTACAGGGTCGCGACACTGAAGCTTTCTTT. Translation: CASSSYTLQGRDTEAFF.

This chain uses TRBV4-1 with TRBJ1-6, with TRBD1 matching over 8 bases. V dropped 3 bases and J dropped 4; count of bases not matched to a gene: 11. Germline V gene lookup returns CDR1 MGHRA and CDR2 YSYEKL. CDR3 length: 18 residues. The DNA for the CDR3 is TGCGCCAGCAGCCAGTTTTTAGGCAGGGGGCTTTATAATTCACCCCTCCACTTT. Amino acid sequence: CASSQFLGRGLYNSPLHF.